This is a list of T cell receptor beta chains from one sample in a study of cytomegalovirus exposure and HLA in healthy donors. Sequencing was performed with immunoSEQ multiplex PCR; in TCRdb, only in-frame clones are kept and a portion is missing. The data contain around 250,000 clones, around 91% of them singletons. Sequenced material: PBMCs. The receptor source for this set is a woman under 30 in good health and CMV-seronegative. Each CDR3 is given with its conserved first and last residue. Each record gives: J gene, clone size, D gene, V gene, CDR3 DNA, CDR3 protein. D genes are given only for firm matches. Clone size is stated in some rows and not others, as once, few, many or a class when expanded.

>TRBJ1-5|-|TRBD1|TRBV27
TGTGCCAGCAGTTTAAGGACAGGGGGCCGGTATAGCAATCAGCCCCAGCATTTT
CASSLRTGGRYSNQPQHF
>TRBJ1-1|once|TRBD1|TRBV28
TGTGCCAGCAGTCAAGGGGGCCGGGACACTGAAGCTTTCTTT
CASSQGGRDTEAFF
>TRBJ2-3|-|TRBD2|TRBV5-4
TGTGCCAGCAGCTTGGGGCTAGCGGGGACAGATACGCAGTATTTT
CASSLGLAGTDTQYF
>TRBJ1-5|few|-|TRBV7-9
TGTGCCAGCAGCCTCGACCGGGAGAGCAATCAGCCCCAGCATTTT
CASSLDRESNQPQHF
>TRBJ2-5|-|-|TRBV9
TGTGCCAGCAGCGTAGCGTGGCCCCCAGGGGAGACCCAGTACTTC
CASSVAWPPGETQYF
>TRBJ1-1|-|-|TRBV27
TGTGCCAGCAGTTTTTCAGGTCCCACTGAAGCTTTCTTT
CASSFSGPTEAFF
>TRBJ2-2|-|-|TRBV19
TGTGCCAGTAGTATCGGGACAAACACCGGGGAGCTGTTTTTT
CASSIGTNTGELFF
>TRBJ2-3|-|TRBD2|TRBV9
TGTGCCAGCAGCGCGGGGACTAGCGAATATTTT
CASSAGTSEYF
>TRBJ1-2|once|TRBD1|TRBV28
TGTGCCAGCAGTTCCCCCGGGGACAGCCCATATGGCTACACCTTC
CASSSPGDSPYGYTF
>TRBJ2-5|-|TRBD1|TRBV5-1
TGCGCCAGCAGCTTCCGGACAGGGGGCGCTGGGGGAGGCCAAGAGACCCAGTACTTC
CASSFRTGGAGGGQETQYF
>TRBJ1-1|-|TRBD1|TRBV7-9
TGTGCCAGCAGCTTATTTCCTCTTGCCGCGGACAGGGGTCCTTTCTTT
CASSLFPLAADRGPFF
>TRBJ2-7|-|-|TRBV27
TGTGCCAGCAGTCAACCCGGGGACTACGAGCAGTACTTC
CASSQPGDYEQYF
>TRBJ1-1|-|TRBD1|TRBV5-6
TGTGCCAGCAGGGCAGGGGGTACTGAAGCTTTCTTT
CASRAGGTEAFF
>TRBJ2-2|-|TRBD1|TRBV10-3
TGTGCCATCAAACGAGGGGGCGCGGACACCGGGGAGCTGTTTTTT
CAIKRGGADTGELFF
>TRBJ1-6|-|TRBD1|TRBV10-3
TGTGCCGTAACAGGGGCCGGGGCACCCCTCCACTTT
CAVTGAGAPLHF
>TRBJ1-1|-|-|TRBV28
TGTGCCAGCAGTTTAAGGGGGGCGGGAGGTAACACTGAAGCTTTCTTT
CASSLRGAGGNTEAFF
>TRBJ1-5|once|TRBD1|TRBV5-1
TGCGCCAGCAGCTCTACAGGGGGAGATCAGCCCCAGCATTTT
CASSSTGGDQPQHF
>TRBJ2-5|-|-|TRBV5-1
TGCGCCAGCAGCTTGGGCCCGGGGGAGACCCAGTACTTC
CASSLGPGETQYF
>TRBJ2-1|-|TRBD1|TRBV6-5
TGTGCCAGCAGTTACGGGCAGGGGGCAGGTAATGAGCAGTTCTTC
CASSYGQGAGNEQFF
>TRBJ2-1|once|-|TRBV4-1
TGCGCCAGCAGCCAGCCGGGACTTCTCCTCTCCTACAATGAGCAGTTCTTC
CASSQPGLLLSYNEQFF
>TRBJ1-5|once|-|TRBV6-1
TGTGCCAGCAGTGATGCATCAGGGGATCAGCCCCAGCATTTT
CASSDASGDQPQHF
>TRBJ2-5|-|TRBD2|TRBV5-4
TGTGCCAGCAGCCGGTCCGGGGGGGCCACAGGAGAGACCCAGTACTTC
CASSRSGGATGETQYF
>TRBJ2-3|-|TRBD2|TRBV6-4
TGTGCCAGCAGTGACGGGGGGGGGAGTTCAGATACGCAGTATTTT
CASSDGGGSSDTQYF
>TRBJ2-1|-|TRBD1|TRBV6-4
TGTGCCAGCAGTGAGGACAGGTTAGGAGGTAATGAGCAGTTCTTC
CASSEDRLGGNEQFF
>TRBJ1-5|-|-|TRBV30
TGTGCCTGGAGTGCCCAATGGGATAACAGGGCCAATCAGCCCCAGCATTTT
CAWSAQWDNRANQPQHF
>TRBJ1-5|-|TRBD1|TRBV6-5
TGTGCCAGCAAGGGGGCCGGCAATCAGCCCCAGCATTTT
CASKGAGNQPQHF
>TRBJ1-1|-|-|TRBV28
TGTGCCAGCAGTAGCTCCCAAGGGGAGGATATGAACACTGAAGCTTTCTTT
CASSSSQGEDMNTEAFF
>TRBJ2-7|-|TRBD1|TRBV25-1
TGTGCCAGCAGTGCAGGGGGAATCGACGAGCAGTACTTC
CASSAGGIDEQYF
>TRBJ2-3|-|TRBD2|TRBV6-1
TGTGCCAGCAGCCTAGCGGGGGGGCCGGATACGCAGTATTTT
CASSLAGGPDTQYF
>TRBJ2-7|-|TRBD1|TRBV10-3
TGTGCCATCAGTTACAGGGGGGTGGACGAGCAGTACTTC
CAISYRGVDEQYF
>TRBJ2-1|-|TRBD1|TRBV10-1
TGCGCCAGCAGTGACCCCGGGACAGAGGGAGACGATGAGCAGTTCTTC
CASSDPGTEGDDEQFF
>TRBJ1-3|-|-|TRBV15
TGTGCCACCAGCTCCGGTTCACAGAAACCCTCTGGAAACACCATATATTTT
CATSSGSQKPSGNTIYF
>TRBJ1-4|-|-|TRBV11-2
TGTGCCAGCAGCACCGCGCTTAATGAAAAACTGTTTTTT
CASSTALNEKLFF
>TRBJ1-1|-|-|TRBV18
TGTGCCAGCTCACCACAGGGGGTTGGGGACACTGAAGCTTTCTTT
CASSPQGVGDTEAFF
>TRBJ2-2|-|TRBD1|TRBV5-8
TGTGCCAGCACTCGGACAGGGGGTGTCACCGGGGAGCTGTTTTTT
CASTRTGGVTGELFF
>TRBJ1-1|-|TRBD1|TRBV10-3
TGTGCCATCAGTGAGGGGACAGGGAACACTGAAGCTTTCTTT
CAISEGTGNTEAFF
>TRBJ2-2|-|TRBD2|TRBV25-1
TGTGCCAGCAGTGAACCGGGGGGGGATTCCCACACCGGGGAGCTGTTTTTT
CASSEPGGDSHTGELFF
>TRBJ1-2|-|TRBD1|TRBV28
TGTGCCAGCAGTTGGACAGGGTCTGATGGCTACACCTTC
CASSWTGSDGYTF
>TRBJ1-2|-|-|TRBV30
TGTGCCTCGAGGCCTCTCTTGGCGCCGGGGGATTATGGCTACACCTTC
CASRPLLAPGDYGYTF
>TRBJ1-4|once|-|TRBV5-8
TGTGCCAGCGGGGGGGTGTTCGATGAAAAACTGTTTTTT
CASGGVFDEKLFF
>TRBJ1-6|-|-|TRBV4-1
TGCGCCAGCAGCCACGACCCGACAGCGAGCTCCTATAATTCACCCCTCCACTTT
CASSHDPTASSYNSPLHF
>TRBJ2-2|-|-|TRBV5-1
TGCGCCAGCAGCGCCCGGGGAGACACCGGGGAGCTGTTTTTT
CASSARGDTGELFF
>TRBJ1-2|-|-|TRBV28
TGTGCCAGCAGTGTGGGGAGGGAAGGTCGAGGCTACACCTTC
CASSVGREGRGYTF
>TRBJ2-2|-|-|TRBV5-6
TGTGCCAGCAGCTTGGGCGCGTACACCGGGGAGCTGTTTTTT
CASSLGAYTGELFF